The 14 T cell receptor beta chains below were found in one sample sequenced in a study of a mutant IDH1 vaccine in newly diagnosed glioma (dated by TCRdb to about 2021). This specimen's time point label, interpreted: week 23, last vaccination. A 20-mer mutant IDH1 peptide at 300 micrograms in Montanide made up each vaccine dose, which was injected subcutaneously together with topical imiquimod. Antigen specificity for these receptors is unknown. Preparation of the library involved the immunoSEQ multiplex PCR assay. The immuneACCESS repertoire file appears here via TCRdb, limited to in-frame rearrangements. These files lack a portion of the clones; in checked studies, under half of the deficit traces to unresolved V genes, and the cause of the others is not known. The sample yields some 40,000 clones; more than 80% were counted once. The top ten clones comprise just over 5% of the sample. The material sequenced was PBMCs, taken from a glioma patient whose treatment included an IDH1 peptide vaccine. The receptors originated from a man aged 35-49 years with glioma.

The chain links TRBV28 to TRBJ2-6, with 9 bases that match TRBD1. Unmatched junction bases numbered 7, after V lost 5 bases and J lost 2 bases. The CDR3 extends over 17 amino acids. Germline CDR1 and CDR2: MDHEN and SYDVKM. CDR3 sequence (DNA): TGTGCCAGCAGTCCCGGGACAGGGTCGCCTGGGGCCAACGTCCTGACTTTC. This encodes CASSPGTGSPGANVLTF.

The gene calls are TRBV30 and TRBJ1-6; a possible D gene is TRBD1 (6 bases). This CDR3 is 14 amino acids long. The germline V gene has CDR1 GTSNPN and CDR2 SVGIG (reference sequence). Between the trimmed V and J ends, which lost 2 bases and 9 bases, there was a span of 14 bases. The CDR3 loop reads CAWSKQGEGSPLHF. In nucleotides, the CDR3 is TGTGCCTGGAGTAAACAGGGTGAGGGTTCACCCCTCCACTTT.

This sequence joins TRBV5-1 and TRBJ1-1, with D possibly TRBD1 on 5 matching bases. This CDR3 spans 15 amino acids. The germline V gene has CDR1 SGHRS and CDR2 YFSETQ. V was trimmed by 4 bases and J by 0 bases, leaving 13 bases between them. The DNA for the CDR3 is TGCGCCAGCAGCGCGCCGGGACGGATGAACACTGAAGCTTTCTTT. Amino acid sequence: CASSAPGRMNTEAFF.

The V gene is TRBV19, the J gene TRBJ2-2; D uncertain. Germline V gene lookup returns CDR1 LNHDA and CDR2 SQIVND (reference sequence). The V and J ends lost 1 base and 0 bases respectively, with 3 bases between them. The CDR3 has 14 residues. The CDR3 reads CASSIGTNTGELFF. In nucleotides, the CDR3 is TGTGCCAGTAGTATAGGCACGAACACCGGGGAGCTGTTTTTT.

The rearrangement uses TRBV11-3 and TRBJ2-1; 9 bases map to TRBD2. CDR3 length equals 17 residues. Losses at the gene ends were 2 bases for V and 0 bases for J; bases not matched to a gene: 5. Germline CDR1 and CDR2: SGHNT and YENEEA. CDR3 region: CASSLSGGSSSYNEQFF. The CDR3 nucleotides are TGTGCCAGCAGCTTAAGCGGGGGGTCGAGCTCCTACAATGAGCAGTTCTTC.

This chain connects TRBV4-1 to TRBJ2-7, with 8 bases matching TRBD2. This CDR3 has 14 residues. The ends lost 8 bases at V and 4 bases at J; junction bases unmatched: 10. In germline, CDR1 is MGHRA, CDR2 YSYEKL. The CDR3 sequence is CASSERGTRYEQYF. The CDR3 nucleotides read TGCGCCAGCTCCGAGCGGGGGACTAGGTACGAGCAGTACTTC.

The rearrangement joins TRBV5-8 to TRBJ1-3, with D possibly being TRBD1 (5 bases). Germline V gene data show CDR1 as SGHTS and CDR2 as YDEGEE. The CDR3 contains 15 residues. V lost 0 bases and J lost 2, with 9 bases in between. DNA of the CDR3: TGTGCCAGCAGCTTGGCCGTCAGGGCTGGAAACACCATATATTTT. It translates to CASSLAVRAGNTIYF.

This clone was counted between two and nine times. V is TRBV18 and J is TRBJ2-1; 8 bases align to TRBD1. Germline-derived CDR1 and CDR2 are KGHSH and LQKENI. The CDR3 is made up of 13 amino acids. With 2 bases clipped from V and 9 bases from J, the junction kept 3 bases outside the gene matches. The CDR3 protein is CASSPTGGTEQFF. For the CDR3, the DNA is TGTGCCAGCTCACCAACAGGGGGAACTGAGCAGTTCTTC.

This clone showed up just once. V is TRBV29-1 and J is TRBJ2-1; TRBD1 is a possible D gene (5 bases). Per the germline V gene, CDR1 is SQVTM and CDR2 is ANQGSEA. The CDR3 runs 14 residues. The V end lost 6 bases, the J end lost 0 bases, and 12 bases lay between the germline ends. The DNA of the CDR3 is TGCAGCGTCCTCCGACAGAGCTCCTACAATGAGCAGTTCTTC. It yields the protein CSVLRQSSYNEQFF.

The chain combines TRBV19 with TRBJ2-5, with 8 nucleotides matching TRBD1. The CDR3 contains 15 residues. Trimming took 0 bases from V and 2 from J; bases not matched to a gene: 2. From germline, CDR1 is LNHDA and CDR2 SQIVND (reference sequence). CDR3 sequence (DNA): TGTGCCAGTAGTATAGATCGGACAGGGCAAGAGACCCAGTACTTC. Its protein product is CASSIDRTGQETQYF. Full variable domain (outside the CDR3, taken from reference TRBV19 and TRBJ2-5): DGGITQSPKYLFRKEGQNVTLSCEQNLNHDAMYWYRQDPGQGLRLIYYSQIVNDFQKGDIAEGYSVSREKKESFPLTVTSAQKNPTAFYLCASSIDRTGQETQYFGPGTRLLVL.

The chain recombines TRBV7-2 with TRBJ1-5; no definite D call. Germline CDR1 is SGHTA and CDR2 is FQGNSA. V dropped 2 bases and J dropped 7 bases, with 9 bases sitting between them. CDR3 size: 13 residues. CDR3 coding DNA: TGTGCCAGCAGCTTAAGTCCTGGGCAGCCCCAGCATTTT. This gives the protein CASSLSPGQPQHF. Full variable domain (rest looked up from reference TRBV7-2 and TRBJ1-5): GAGVSQSPSNKVTEKGKDVELRCDPISGHTALYWYRQSLGQGLEFLIYFQGNSAPDKSGLPSDRFSAERTGGSVSTLTIQRTQQEDSAVYLCASSLSPGQPQHFGDGTRLSIL.

This sequence joins TRBV19 and TRBJ2-5, with D hard to call. The end of the DNA is better explained by TRBJ2-7, so the J call may be wrong. Germline V gives CDR1 LNHDA, CDR2 SQIVND (reference sequence). This CDR3 comprises 13 residues. CDR3 residues: CASSPDGTYEQYF. In nucleotides, the CDR3 is TGTGCCAGTAGTCCGGACGGAACCTACGAGCAGTACTTC.

V and J are TRBV28 and TRBJ2-3; 11 positions match TRBD2. V dropped 4 bases and J dropped 5; count of bases not matched to a gene: 8. The germline CDR1 and CDR2 sequences are MDHEN and SYDVKM. The CDR3 consists of 16 residues. The CDR3 here is CASSSLAGGQLDTQYF. The CDR3 DNA follows: TGTGCCAGCAGTTCCTTAGCGGGAGGGCAGTTAGATACGCAGTATTTT. Complete variable domain (other parts from reference TRBV28 and TRBJ2-3): DVKVTQSSRYLVKRTGEKVFLECVQDMDHENMFWYRQDPGLGLRLIYFSYDVKMKEKGDIPEGYSVSREKKERFSLILESASTNQTSMYLCASSSLAGGQLDTQYFGPGTRLTVL.

Turning to this clone: One end of the junction is discordant with germline, which a read error may explain. The gene calls are TRBV18 and TRBJ2-1, with 7 bases that match TRBD1. CDR1 and CDR2 from the germline V gene are KGHSH and LQKENI. CDR3 length: 12 amino acids. CDR3 sequence: CASSPQGNEQFF. The DNA for the CDR3 is TGTGCCAGCTCTCCACAGGGGAATGAGCAGTTCTTC.